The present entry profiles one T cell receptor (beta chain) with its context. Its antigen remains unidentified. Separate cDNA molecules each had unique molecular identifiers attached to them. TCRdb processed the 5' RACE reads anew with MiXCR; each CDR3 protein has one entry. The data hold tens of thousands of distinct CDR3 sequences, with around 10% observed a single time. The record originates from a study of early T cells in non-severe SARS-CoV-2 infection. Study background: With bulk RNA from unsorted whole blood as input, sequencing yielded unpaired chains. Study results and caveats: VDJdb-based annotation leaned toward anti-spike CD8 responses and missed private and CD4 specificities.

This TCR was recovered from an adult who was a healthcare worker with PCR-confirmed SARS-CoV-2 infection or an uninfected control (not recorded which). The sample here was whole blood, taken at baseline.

CDR3 residues: CSVTPGRGTGNLDTGELFF. CDR3 nucleotide sequence: TGCAGCGTGACCCCGGGGCGGGGGACAGGGAATTTGGACACCGGGGAGCTGTTTTTT. The chain carries TRBV29-1 and TRBJ2-2; 9 bases are a match to TRBD1. The germline V gene encodes CDR1 SQVTM and CDR2 ANQGSEA. The CDR3 extends over 19 amino acids. After removal of 6 bases from V and 3 bases from J, the junction contained 20 bases not matched to a gene.